These T cell receptor beta chains were read from a single sample in a study of shared clonotypes between healthy human individuals. Data came from immunoSEQ multiplex PCR; TCRdb stores just in-frame clones and leaves some out. The profile shows approximately 650,000 clones, nearly 97% of them singletons. The material sequenced was naive CD8+ T cells sorted from blood. All receptors come from a woman in her thirties in good health. CDR3s leave out the opening cysteine and the closing phenylalanine or tryptophan.

cdr3_length,v_call,j_call,cdr3_aa
12,TRBV27,TRBJ2-3,ASSPVTGADTQY
14,TRBV7-9,TRBJ1-1,ASSEQGLGMNTEAF
12,TRBV29-1,TRBJ1-2,SAQAHRSNYGYT
9,TRBV28,TRBJ2-5,ASSGSFTQY
12,TRBV6-5,TRBJ1-1,ASSYGQAGTEAF
14,TRBV23-1,TRBJ1-1,ASIQISRKMNTEAF
11,TRBV5-1,TRBJ1-2,ASRATGEYGYT
12,TRBV19,TRBJ1-4,ASSTGTGREKLF
12,TRBV5-6,TRBJ2-7,ASSAGQGSYEQY
13,TRBV7-6,TRBJ1-3,ASSLARASGNTIY
13,TRBV5-1,TRBJ1-1,ASSLNPGLNTEAF
14,TRBV7-9,TRBJ2-1,ASSVTSGATYNEQF
13,TRBV28,TRBJ2-7,ASRIAGKSSYEQY
13,TRBV5-4,TRBJ2-7,ASSWAGGASYEQY
11,TRBV7-8,TRBJ1-2,ASSARTAYGYT
15,TRBV6-1,TRBJ2-4,ASSDRDRGHDKNIQY
13,TRBV7-9,TRBJ2-7,ATFDPGQTYYEQY
9,TRBV5-6,TRBJ2-5,ASSRGETQY
12,TRBV7-8,TRBJ1-2,ASSLGGEDYGYT
12,TRBV5-1,TRBJ2-5,ASSLGRLQETQY
12,TRBV19,TRBJ2-1,ASSGAGSGSEQF
13,TRBV5-6,TRBJ2-7,ASSSGTGPYYEQY